The next 20 T cell receptor beta chains were all read from a single sample in a study of blood T cell repertoires in COVID-19. Clones were sequenced by immunoSEQ multiplex PCR, and TCRdb holds only the in-frame ones, with some missing. This sample has roughly 140,000 clones, with around 76% found just once. Sequenced input: peripheral blood. The receptors come from a man between 60 and 70 years old with acute or convalescent COVID-19.

The V call is TRBV5-6, the J call TRBJ2-7; a weak D match, TRBD1 (6 bases). This CDR3 region has 17 residues. CDR1 and CDR2 (germline): SGHDT, YYEEEE. Between the trimmed V and J ends, which lost 6 bases and 3 bases, there was a span of 25 bases. The CDR3 DNA sequence: TGTGCCAGCACCTTTGGCCTCCTCCGGGACACAAGCTACGAGCAGTACTTC. It encodes CASTFGLLRDTSYEQYF.

The V call is TRBV5-1, the J call TRBJ2-5; the D gene is possibly TRBD2 (7 bases). The CDR3 is 15 residues long. V was trimmed by 0 bases and J by 2 bases, leaving 11 bases between them. The germline V gene has CDR1 SGHRS and CDR2 YFSETQ. CDR3 in amino acids: CASSLAGGRQETQYF. As DNA, the CDR3 is TGCGCCAGCAGCTTGGCCGGGGGGCGGCAAGAGACCCAGTACTTC.

The CDR3 bases are TGCGCCAGCAGCCTCTCAGGCGCGGACAGGGGCCCTACAACTAATGAAAAACTGTTTTTT. Translation gives CASSLSGADRGPTTNEKLFF. The V and J genes are TRBV4-1 and TRBJ1-4, with TRBD1 matching over 9 bases. The CDR3 loop spans 20 amino acids. Looked up from germline, CDR1 is MGHRA and CDR2 is YSYEKL. Trimming removed 4 bases from V and 0 bases from J; junction bases left unmatched: 15.

The rearrangement uses TRBV5-5 and TRBJ2-2, with D possibly being TRBD2 (6 bases). This CDR3 has 15 residues. The germline gives CDR1 SGHKS, CDR2 YYEKEE (reference sequence). V lost 4 bases and J lost 0, with 10 bases in between. CDR3 region: CASSLGGANTGELFF. The DNA for the CDR3 is TGTGCCAGCAGCCTTGGAGGGGCGAACACCGGGGAGCTGTTTTTT.

The chain couples TRBV5-1 to TRBJ2-4; tentative D call: TRBD1 (6 bases). V lost 4 bases and J lost 3, with 17 bases in between. Germline V gene data show CDR1 as SGHRS and CDR2 as YFSETQ. The CDR3 has 16 residues. CDR3 sequence (DNA): TGCGCCAGCAGCCAGGGACAACCAGGAGGCAAAAACATTCAGTACTTC. Its protein is CASSQGQPGGKNIQYF.

V and J are TRBV6-1 and TRBJ2-6, with D perhaps TRBD1 (5 bases). There are 19 residues in the CDR3. Trimming shortened V by 2 bases and J by 0 bases, and 17 bases separated the two germline ends. CDR1 and CDR2 (germline): MNHNS, SASEGT. DNA for the CDR3: TGTGCCAGCAGTGAATCCGGACACGGTCTCGGCTCTGGGGCCAACGTCCTGACTTTC. Its translation is CASSESGHGLGSGANVLTF.

The chain couples TRBV7-8 to TRBJ2-1, with TRBD2 matching 7 bases. CDR1 is SGHVS and CDR2 is FQNEAQ in the germline V gene. The trim removed 5 bases at V and 2 bases at J, leaving 6 bases unmatched. This CDR3 has 15 residues. The CDR3 coding sequence is TGTGCCAGCAGCGCCTCTAGCGGAGCCTACAATGAGCAGTTCTTC. It is translated as CASSASSGAYNEQFF.

The chain is built from TRBV3-1 (or the pseudogene TRBV3-2) and TRBJ1-4; D may be TRBD1 (6 bases). CDR1 and CDR2 (germline): LGHDT, YNNKEL (reference sequence). The CDR3 length is 16 residues. V was pared by 4 bases and J by 10 bases, with 22 bases between. The CDR3 reads CASSPSIQGRRGKLFF. The CDR3 coding sequence is TGTGCCAGCAGCCCATCGATACAGGGACGTAGGGGAAAACTGTTTTTT.

The V and J genes are TRBV13 and TRBJ2-1, with 11 nucleotides matching TRBD2. This CDR3 region has 14 residues. J was trimmed by 10 bases and V by 4 bases; bases with no gene match: 6. CDR1 PRHDT and CDR2 FYEKMQ come from the germline V gene (reference sequence). The CDR3 region has the DNA TGTGCCAGCAGCTCGTCACTAGCGGGAGACGAGCAGTTCTTC. Residues: CASSSSLAGDEQFF.

The V and J genes are TRBV19 and TRBJ2-7; no clear D gene. The CDR3 totals 14 residues. Trimming pared 3 bases from V and 0 bases from J, leaving 9 bases between. Germline CDR1 is LNHDA and CDR2 is SQIVND (reference sequence). The CDR3 is CASSIGHSSYEQYF. CDR3 DNA: TGTGCCAGTAGTATTGGGCATAGCTCCTACGAGCAGTACTTC.

By sample share, this clone is medium-sized. Here the CDR3 DNA reads TGTGCCAGCAGTGATGGCCCTATGGGGAGCGAGCAGTACTTC. Its protein is CASSDGPMGSEQYF. V is TRBV6-1 and J is TRBJ2-7; a weak D match, TRBD2 (5 bases). This CDR3 contains 14 residues. With 3 bases removed from V and 6 bases from J, the gap between germline ends came to 15 bases. Germline V lookup: CDR1 MNHNS, CDR2 SASEGT.

The rearrangement uses TRBV19 and TRBJ2-5, with 9 bases identical to TRBD1. From germline, CDR1 is LNHDA and CDR2 SQIVND (reference sequence). V trimming: 5 bases; J trimming: 0 bases; junction bases outside the gene matches: 7. The CDR3 length is 16 residues. The CDR3 DNA reads as TGTGCCAGTAGTTTGGGGACAGGGAGTTACCAAGAGACCCAGTACTTC. This gives the protein CASSLGTGSYQETQYF.

The chain uses TRBV15 and TRBJ2-1; D is possibly TRBD1 (6 bases). The germline V gene has CDR1 LNHNV and CDR2 YYDKDF (reference sequence). CDR3 length: 14 amino acids. The V end was cut by 5 bases, the J end by 3 bases, with 11 bases between. Here the CDR3 DNA reads TGTGCCACCAGCGGACCGGACAGCTACAATGAGCAGTTCTTC. It translates to CATSGPDSYNEQFF. The full variable domain, in which reference TRBV15 and TRBJ2-1 provide the parts outside the CDR3, is DAMVIQNPRYQVTQFGKPVTLSCSQTLNHNVMYWYQQKSSQAPKLLFHYYDKDFNNEADTPDNFQSRRPNTSFCFLDIRSPGLGDTAMYLCATSGPDSYNEQFFGPGTRLTVL.

The V and J genes are TRBV19 and TRBJ2-1, with 7 bases that match TRBD1. Germline V gene lookup returns CDR1 LNHDA and CDR2 SQIVND (reference sequence). This CDR3 has 15 amino acids. V gave up 5 bases and J gave up 5 bases; unmatched junction bases: 9. The CDR3, as DNA: TGTGCCAGTAGTCCTCCAGGGGGTCACAACAATGAGCAGTTCTTC. Translated: CASSPPGGHNNEQFF.

This clone was counted a few times. The chain recombines TRBV10-3 with TRBJ2-7, with 8 bases fitting TRBD1. The ends lost 0 bases at V and 2 bases at J; junction bases unmatched: 0. Germline CDR1 and CDR2: ENHRY and SYGVKD. CDR3 length: 14 amino acids. The chain's CDR3 is CAISESGQAYEQYF. The DNA for the CDR3 is TGTGCCATCAGTGAGTCGGGACAGGCCTACGAGCAGTACTTC.

The V gene is TRBV28, the J gene TRBJ2-1, with 8 bases fitting TRBD2. CDR1 is MDHEN, CDR2 SYDVKM, per germline. This CDR3 is built from 16 residues. V was pared by 7 bases and J by 4 bases, with 12 bases of the junction left unmatched. The CDR3: CASTPIGTGGYNEQFF. CDR3 sequence (DNA): TGTGCCAGCACCCCAATCGGAACGGGAGGGTACAATGAGCAGTTCTTC.

This chain links TRBV11-2 with TRBJ2-2; D is unclear. The CDR3 is 15 residues long. Trimming left V 5 bases short and J 2 bases short, with 12 bases between. CDR1 SGHAT and CDR2 FQNNGV come from the germline V gene. The CDR3 reads CASSQKSFNTGELFF. DNA of the CDR3: TGTGCCAGCAGCCAAAAAAGCTTCAACACCGGGGAGCTGTTTTTT.

CDR3 in amino acids: CASSTPGQIINEAFF. The CDR3 DNA reads as TGCGCCAGCAGCACACCGGGACAGATTATTAACGAAGCTTTCTTT. The chain employs TRBV5-1 and TRBJ1-1, with 7 bases that match TRBD1. Germline V lookup: CDR1 SGHRS, CDR2 YFSETQ. After removal of 4 bases from V and 8 bases from J, the junction contained 14 bases not matched to a gene. This CDR3 comprises 15 residues.

The chain links TRBV4-1 to TRBJ2-7; TRBD1 aligns across 9 bases. With 3 bases clipped from V and 6 bases from J, the junction kept 9 bases outside the gene matches. Germline V gene data show CDR1 as MGHRA and CDR2 as YSYEKL. The CDR3 spans 15 residues. The CDR3 sequence is CASSHQDRGSLEQYF. The CDR3 coding sequence is TGCGCCAGCAGCCACCAGGACAGGGGTTCGCTCGAGCAGTACTTC.

The V and J genes are TRBV11-3 and TRBJ2-1; 9 bases align to TRBD2. With V trimmed by 1 base and J by 4 bases, 2 bases remained unmatched. This CDR3 has 15 residues. CDR1 and CDR2 (germline): SGHNT, YENEEA. The CDR3 DNA sequence: TGTGCCAGCAGCTTAGGTCTAGCGGGGTACAATGAGCAGTTCTTC. This sequence encodes CASSLGLAGYNEQFF. Complete variable domain (other parts from reference TRBV11-3 and TRBJ2-1): EAGVVQSPRYKIIEKKQPVAFWCNPISGHNTLYWYLQNLGQGPELLIRYENEEAVDDSQLPKDRFSAERLKGVDSTLKIQPAELGDSAVYLCASSLGLAGYNEQFFGPGTRLTVL.